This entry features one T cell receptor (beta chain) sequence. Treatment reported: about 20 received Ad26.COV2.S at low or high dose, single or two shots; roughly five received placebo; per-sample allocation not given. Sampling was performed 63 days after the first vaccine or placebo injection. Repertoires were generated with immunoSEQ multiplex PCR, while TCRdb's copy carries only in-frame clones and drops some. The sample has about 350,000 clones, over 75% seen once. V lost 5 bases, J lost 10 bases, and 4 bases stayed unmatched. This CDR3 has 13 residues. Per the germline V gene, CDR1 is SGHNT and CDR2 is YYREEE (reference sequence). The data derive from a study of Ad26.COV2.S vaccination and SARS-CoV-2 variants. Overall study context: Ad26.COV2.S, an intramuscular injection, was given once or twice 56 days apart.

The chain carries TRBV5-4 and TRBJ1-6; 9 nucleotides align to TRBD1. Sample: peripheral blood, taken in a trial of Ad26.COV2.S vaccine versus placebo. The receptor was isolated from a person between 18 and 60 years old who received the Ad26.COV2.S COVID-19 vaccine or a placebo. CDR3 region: CASSLQGASPLHF. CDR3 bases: TGTGCCAGCAGTCTACAGGGGGCCTCACCCCTCCACTTT.